This entry describes one T cell receptor (beta chain). The CDR3 contains 15 residues. V lost 4 bases and J 2 bases, leaving 16 bases between the germline ends. Germline loops: CDR1 SGHRS, CDR2 YFSETQ. Sequencing used immunoSEQ multiplex PCR; TCRdb keeps in-frame clones, though not all of them. The sample holds 65,000 to 90,000 clones; about nine tenths are singletons and the top ten take approximately 2.5%. This entry comes from a study of T cell changes during pregnancy in multiple sclerosis. This sequence joins TRBV5-1 and TRBJ2-7, with D maybe TRBD1 (6 bases). The sequenced sample was peripheral blood, obtained in the first trimester of pregnancy. The receptor's source is a female donor with multiple sclerosis, enrolled in a pregnancy study. The DNA for the CDR3 is TGCGCCAGCAGCCCTGCGGCAGGGGCCACCTACGAGCAGTACTTC. Translated, it gives CASSPAAGATYEQYF.